This passage covers 11 T cell receptor beta chains from one sample sequenced in a study of cytomegalovirus exposure and HLA in healthy donors. PCR primers comprised 60 Vbeta and 13 Jbeta primers. TCRdb's copy holds only in-frame clones and misses some; the assay was immunoSEQ multiplex PCR. This table has roughly 150,000 clones, nearly 80% appearing once. The sample comprised PBMCs. These receptors came from a woman in her thirties or forties in good health and CMV-seronegative.

This chain connects TRBV4-3 to TRBJ1-4; no firm D call. V was shortened by 4 bases and J by 7 bases, with 28 bases between the two germline ends. CDR3 length equals 19 residues. The germline gives CDR1 LGHNA, CDR2 YSLEER. CDR3 sequence: CASSPPTQEAPSEGEKLFF. CDR3 nucleotides: TGCGCCAGCAGCCCCCCGACGCAGGAGGCCCCCTCTGAGGGTGAAAAACTGTTTTTT.

The chain carries TRBV19 and TRBJ1-2; 9 positions agree with TRBD1. In germline, CDR1 is LNHDA, CDR2 SQIVND (reference sequence). The CDR3 loop spans 15 amino acids. J lost 6 bases, V lost 5 bases, and 10 bases had no gene match. Written as DNA, the CDR3 is TGTGCCAGTAGTCCCACAGGGGGCGCGAAGAATGGCTACACCTTC. Translation gives CASSPTGGAKNGYTF.

V gene TRBV7-3 combines with J gene TRBJ2-3, with D perhaps matching TRBD1 (5 bases). CDR1 SGHTA and CDR2 FQGTGA come from the germline V gene. There are 13 residues in the CDR3. V lost 5 bases to trimming and J lost 5 bases, with 11 bases between them. The CDR3 loop reads CASSVGVGDTQYF. The CDR3 nucleotides are TGTGCCAGCAGCGTAGGGGTGGGAGATACGCAGTATTTT. Drawing the rest from reference TRBV7-3 and TRBJ2-3, the complete variable domain is GAGVSQTPSNKVTEKGKYVELRCDPISGHTALYWYRQSLGQGPEFLIYFQGTGAADDSGLPNDRFFAVRPEGSVSTLKIQRTERGDSAVYLCASSVGVGDTQYFGPGTRLTVL.

This chain links TRBV7-2 with TRBJ2-7, with a tentative D call TRBD1 (5 bases). The V end was cut by 0 bases, the J end by 0 bases, with 6 bases between. CDR1 SGHTA and CDR2 FQGNSA come from the germline V gene. CDR3 length: 14 residues. The DNA of the CDR3 is TGTGCCAGCAGCTTAGCTAGGGGCTCCTACGAGCAGTACTTC. This gives the protein CASSLARGSYEQYF.

The CDR3 DNA reads TGTGCCAGTAGTATAGGCGGACAGGCCAACACTGAAGCTTTCTTT. Its protein product is CASSIGGQANTEAFF. This chain links TRBV19 with TRBJ1-1; 7 bases fit TRBD1. Trimming took 1 base from V and 2 from J; bases not matched to a gene: 4. Germline CDR1 LNHDA, CDR2 SQIVND (reference sequence). This CDR3 spans 15 amino acids.

This clone has more than one count but fewer than ten. Compared with germline, one end of the junction differs, possibly owing to a read error. The J gene is TRBJ2-4, the V gene TRBV2; 10 nucleotides line up with TRBD1. CDR3 length equals 15 residues. The germline gives CDR1 SNHLY, CDR2 FYNNEI. CDR3 sequence reads: CASSGTGVDKNSQYF. In DNA, the CDR3 is TGTGCCAGCAGCGGGACAGGGGTTGACAAAAACAGTCAGTACTTC.

This chain links TRBV30 with TRBJ2-5, with 9 bases matching TRBD1. Germline V gene lookup returns CDR1 GTSNPN and CDR2 SVGIG (reference sequence). The CDR3 has 13 amino acids. Losses at the gene ends were 5 bases for V and 0 bases for J; bases not matched to a gene: 1. The CDR3 region is CAWGQGNQETQYF. The CDR3 DNA follows: TGTGCCTGGGGACAGGGGAACCAAGAGACCCAGTACTTC.

This sequence joins TRBV28 and TRBJ2-5, with a tentative D call TRBD1 (5 bases). The V end lost 10 bases, the J end lost 1 base, and 25 bases lay between the germline ends. The CDR3 covers 17 residues. Germline CDR1 reads MDHEN; CDR2 reads SYDVKM. In DNA, the CDR3 is TGTGCCACCAAATTCTACTCTAAAAGGACAAGCCAAGAGACCCAGTACTTC. This sequence encodes CATKFYSKRTSQETQYF. The whole variable domain, remainder taken from reference TRBV28 and TRBJ2-5, is DVKVTQSSRYLVKRTGEKVFLECVQDMDHENMFWYRQDPGLGLRLIYFSYDVKMKEKGDIPEGYSVSREKKERFSLILESASTNQTSMYLCATKFYSKRTSQETQYFGPGTRLLVL.

The sample holds a few counts of this clone. The rearrangement uses TRBV28 and TRBJ1-2, with D perhaps TRBD1 (6 bases). The CDR3 totals 15 residues. With 9 bases removed from V and 6 bases from J, the gap between germline ends came to 23 bases. The germline gives CDR1 MDHEN, CDR2 SYDVKM. CDR3 amino acids: CASRGATSVANGYTF. CDR3 nucleotides: TGTGCCAGTCGGGGGGCGACATCGGTGGCAAATGGCTACACCTTC.

The J gene is TRBJ1-1, the V gene TRBV9; the D is unclear. V lost 0 bases and J lost 1, with 7 bases in between. Germline CDR1 and CDR2: SGDLS and YYNGEE. CDR3 length: 14 residues. The CDR3 reads CASSVGARNTEAFF. CDR3 coding DNA: TGTGCCAGCAGCGTAGGCGCTCGGAACACTGAAGCTTTCTTT.

This rearrangement joins TRBV28 to TRBJ2-1; 9 bases agree with TRBD1. This CDR3 comprises 15 residues. Looked up from germline, CDR1 is MDHEN and CDR2 is SYDVKM. The junction had 10 bases not matched to a gene; V was cut back by 7 bases and J by 6 bases. The CDR3 DNA reads as TGTGCCAGCACCTTCATGGGGACAGGGCGCAATGAGCAGTTCTTC. The encoded protein is CASTFMGTGRNEQFF.